This T cell receptor (beta chain) comes out of a study of regulatory T cells in long-lasting Graves disease. About the study: Over 5 years of antithyroid drugs with positive TSH receptor antibodies was taken to mean persistent Graves' disease.

Trimming removed 2 bases from V and 2 bases from J; junction bases left unmatched: 2. The CDR3 has 15 residues. The V gene's germline CDR1 is KGHDR and CDR2 SFDVKD. CDR3 regions were amplified by Arm-PCR using iRepertoire HTBI primers to build TCR beta libraries. Source study methods: Across all samples, more than 60 TRBV segments and 14 TRBJ segments were identified. TCRdb passed the multiplex PCR reads through MiXCR, listing each CDR3 protein once. These V and J calls rely on TCRdb rather than the paper's analysis. The sample shows a few hundred thousand distinct CDR3 sequences, roughly 21% of them seen only once. Many counts were recorded for this clonotype. Time point defined: persistent/refractory GD, antithyroid drugs over 5 years with positive TRAb. The authors made the TCR library using RNA they extracted from PBMCs.

The sequence came from a female donor with Graves disease. Sample: peripheral blood mononuclear cells (PBMCs), taken when the disease was refractory, from a patient treated with antithyroid drugs. The chain carries TRBV24-1 and TRBJ2-5; 9 nucleotides agree with TRBD1. The CDR3, as DNA: TGTGCCACCAGTGATTCGGGACAGGGTCAAGAGACCCAGTACTTC. This codes for CATSDSGQGQETQYF.